Detailed here is one TCR beta chain. The CDR3 contains 15 residues. V gave up 3 bases and J gave up 5 bases; unmatched junction bases: 6. The germline CDR1 and CDR2 sequences are WNHNN and SYGVQD (reference sequence). The sample comes from a study of cytomegalovirus exposure and HLA in healthy donors. Whole-study context: The early release's HLA-typed donors yielded about 85 million unique TCRs. Genotyping of roughly 400 donors showed that around 85% belonged to the Caucasian-associated ancestry cluster.

PCR primers comprised 60 Vbeta and 13 Jbeta primers. Original handling: Later, roughly 77 million unique TCR beta chains were counted in an analysis, and some 9.9 million of them were shared. The assay was immunoSEQ multiplex PCR, and TCRdb's table has in-frame clones only and misses some. The V and J calls and clone size were taken over from that table, and D and trimming were inferred from the DNA. The sample lists 150,000 or so clones, roughly 81% seen once, with less than 2.5% in the top ten. The chain employs TRBV10-1 and TRBJ2-5; 10 positions agree with TRBD2. The sample was PBMCs. This TCR was recovered from a young woman in good health and CMV-seronegative. The CDR3 is CASSELAGPKETQYF. The CDR3, as DNA: TGCGCCAGCAGTGAACTAGCGGGGCCGAAGGAGACCCAGTACTTC.